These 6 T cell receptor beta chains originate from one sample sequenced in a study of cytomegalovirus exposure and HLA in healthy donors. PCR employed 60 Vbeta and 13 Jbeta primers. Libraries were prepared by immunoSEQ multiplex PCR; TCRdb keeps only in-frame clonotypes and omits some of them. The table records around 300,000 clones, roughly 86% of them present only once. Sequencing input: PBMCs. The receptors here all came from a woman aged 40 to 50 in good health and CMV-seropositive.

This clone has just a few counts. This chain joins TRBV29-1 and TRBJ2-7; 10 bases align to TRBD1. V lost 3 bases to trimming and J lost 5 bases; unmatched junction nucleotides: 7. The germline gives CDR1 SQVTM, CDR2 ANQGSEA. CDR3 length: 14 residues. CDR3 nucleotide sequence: TGCAGCGTTGAGGGGGGACAGGGGATTGACGAGCAGTACTTC. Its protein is CSVEGGQGIDEQYF.

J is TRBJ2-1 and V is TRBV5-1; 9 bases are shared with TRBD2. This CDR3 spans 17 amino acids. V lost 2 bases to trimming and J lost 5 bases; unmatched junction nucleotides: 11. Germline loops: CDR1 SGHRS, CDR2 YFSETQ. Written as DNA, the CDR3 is TGCGCCAGCAGCTTAATGACCGGGACTAGCTATCACAATGAGCAGTTCTTC. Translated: CASSLMTGTSYHNEQFF.

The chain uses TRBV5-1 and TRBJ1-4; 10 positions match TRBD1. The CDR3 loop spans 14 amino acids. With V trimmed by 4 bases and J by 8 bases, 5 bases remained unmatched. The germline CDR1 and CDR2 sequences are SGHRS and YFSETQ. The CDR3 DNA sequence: TGCGCCAGCAGCGGATCGACAGGGGGCGAAAAACTGTTTTTT. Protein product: CASSGSTGGEKLFF.

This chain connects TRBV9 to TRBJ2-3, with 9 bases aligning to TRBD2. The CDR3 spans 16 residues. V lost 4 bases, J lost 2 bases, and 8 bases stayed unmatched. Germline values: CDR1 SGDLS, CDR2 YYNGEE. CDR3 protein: CASSPGLARTTDTQYF. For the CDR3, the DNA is TGTGCCAGCAGCCCCGGACTAGCGCGTACCACAGATACGCAGTATTTT.

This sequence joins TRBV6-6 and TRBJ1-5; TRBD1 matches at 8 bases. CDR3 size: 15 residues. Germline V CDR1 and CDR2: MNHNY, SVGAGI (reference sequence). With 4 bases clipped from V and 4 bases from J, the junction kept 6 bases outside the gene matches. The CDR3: CASSFRDRQNQPQHF. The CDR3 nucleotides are TGTGCCAGCAGTTTCCGGGACAGGCAAAATCAGCCCCAGCATTTT.

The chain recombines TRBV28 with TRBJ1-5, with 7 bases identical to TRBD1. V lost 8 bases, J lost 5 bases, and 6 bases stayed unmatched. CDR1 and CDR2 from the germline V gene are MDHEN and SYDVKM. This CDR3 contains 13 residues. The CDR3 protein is CASETGVDQPQHF. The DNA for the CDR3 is TGTGCCAGCGAAACAGGGGTGGATCAGCCCCAGCATTTT. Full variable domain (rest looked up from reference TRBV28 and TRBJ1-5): DVKVTQSSRYLVKRTGEKVFLECVQDMDHENMFWYRQDPGLGLRLIYFSYDVKMKEKGDIPEGYSVSREKKERFSLILESASTNQTSMYLCASETGVDQPQHFGDGTRLSIL.